The source of this TCR beta chain is a study of T cells expressing NK-cell markers. Study-wide context: According to the study, TCR beta repertoires originated from sorted CD3+CD56+NKG2C+, CD3+CD56+NKG2C- and CD3+CD56-NKG2C+ T cells.

CDR1 and CDR2 (germline): GTSNPN, SVGIG (reference sequence). CDR3 length equals 17 residues. Study results and caveats: The same clonotypes also predominated in the CD3+CD56-NKG2C+ fraction of several donors.

UMI-tagged 5'RACE template switching yielded the TCR beta cDNA. TCRdb reprocessed the 5' RACE reads and stores each CDR3 protein as one record, lacking DNA. Its table lists 350,000 to 450,000 distinct CDR3 sequences. Concerning this clonotype: What it binds is not known.

This rearrangement joins TRBV30 to TRBJ2-6; TCRdb's assignment of TRBD1 cannot be checked, as there is no DNA. Input material: blood T cells: a sorted CD56 or NKG2C T cell subset, CD4+ or CD8+ T cells, or bulk PBMC T cells (not recorded which). This TCR was recovered from a man aged 18 to 69 in good health. CDR3 region: CAWSVLGGHSGANVLTF. Based on the CDR3 plus reference TRBV30 and TRBJ2-6, the full variable domain is SQTIHQWPATLVQPVGSPLSLECTVEGTSNPNLYWYRQAAGRGLQLLFYSVGIGQISSEVPQNLSASRPQDRQFILSSKKLLLSDSGFYLCAWSVLGGHSGANVLTFGAGSRLTVL.